This T cell receptor beta chain originates from a study of T cell changes during pregnancy in multiple sclerosis. The CDR3 is 15 amino acids. Germline V CDR1 and CDR2: SEHNR, FQNEAQ (reference sequence). Trimming took 3 bases from V and 4 from J; bases not matched to a gene: 8. Assay: immunoSEQ multiplex PCR; the TCRdb copy retains only in-frame clones and omits some. Seen here are some 100,000 clones, around 92% observed once, and the top ten hold 0.7% to 0.9%. The clonotype originates from a female donor with multiple sclerosis, enrolled in a pregnancy study. The V and J genes are TRBV7-9 and TRBJ1-2; 7 positions agree with TRBD1. The material was peripheral blood, obtained before pregnancy. The CDR3 bases are TGTGCCAGCAGCTTGACAGGGCAGGGGGGCTATGGCTACACCTTC. It encodes CASSLTGQGGYGYTF.